The entry that follows covers one TCR beta chain sequence. Trimming took 0 bases from V and 5 from J, leaving 13 bases between them. The CDR3 runs to 15 residues. Per the germline V gene, CDR1 is LGHDT and CDR2 is YNNKEL (reference sequence). TCRdb re-called the 5' RACE reads through MiXCR, storing one row per CDR3 protein. The table shows approximately 1.8 million distinct CDR3 sequences, with 25% to 35% occurring only once. This entry belongs to a study of identical twins. The sequenced sample consisted of cord blood. This receptor was identified in a newborn girl in good health. The chain has TRBV3-1 and TRBJ1-1, with D possibly TRBD1 on 5 matching bases. CDR3 in amino acids: CASSQDSGTETEAFF. DNA of the CDR3: TGTGCCAGCAGCCAAGATTCAGGGACGGAGACTGAAGCTTTCTTT.